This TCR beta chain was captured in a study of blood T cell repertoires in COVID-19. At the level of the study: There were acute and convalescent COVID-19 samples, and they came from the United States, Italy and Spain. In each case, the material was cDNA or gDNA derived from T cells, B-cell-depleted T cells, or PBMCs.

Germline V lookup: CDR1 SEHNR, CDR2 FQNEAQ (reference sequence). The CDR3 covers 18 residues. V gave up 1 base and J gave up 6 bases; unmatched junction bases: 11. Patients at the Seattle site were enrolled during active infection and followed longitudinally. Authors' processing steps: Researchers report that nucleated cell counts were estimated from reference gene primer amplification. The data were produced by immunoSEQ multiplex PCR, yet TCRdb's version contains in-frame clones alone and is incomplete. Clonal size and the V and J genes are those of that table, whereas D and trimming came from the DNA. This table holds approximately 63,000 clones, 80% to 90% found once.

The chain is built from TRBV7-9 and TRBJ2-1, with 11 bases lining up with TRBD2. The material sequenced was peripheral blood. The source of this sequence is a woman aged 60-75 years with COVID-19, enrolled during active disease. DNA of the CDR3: TGTGCCAGCAGCTTAGGGCTAGCGGGAGGATGGGACCGCAATGAGCAGTTCTTC. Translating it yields CASSLGLAGGWDRNEQFF.